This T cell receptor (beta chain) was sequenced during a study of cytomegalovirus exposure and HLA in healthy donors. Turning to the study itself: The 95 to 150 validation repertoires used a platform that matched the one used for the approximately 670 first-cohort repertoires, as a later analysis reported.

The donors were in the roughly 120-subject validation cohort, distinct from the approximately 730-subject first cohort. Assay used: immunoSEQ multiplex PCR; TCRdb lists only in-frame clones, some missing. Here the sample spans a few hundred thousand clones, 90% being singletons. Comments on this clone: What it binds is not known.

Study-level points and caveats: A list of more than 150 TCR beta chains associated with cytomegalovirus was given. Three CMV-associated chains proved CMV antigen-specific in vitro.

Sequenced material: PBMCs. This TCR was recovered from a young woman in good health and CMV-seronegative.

The CDR3 nucleotides read TGTGCCACCCGGGACAGGGATGGCTACACCTTC. Translated, it gives CATRDRDGYTF. V usage is TRBV10-3 and J usage is TRBJ1-2, with 9 bases lining up with TRBD1. Germline CDR1 is ENHRY and CDR2 is SYGVKD. The V gene end was trimmed by 10 bases and the J gene end by 6 bases; junction bases not matched to a gene: 3. The CDR3 is 11 residues long.